The 19 T cell receptor beta chains presented below share a single source sample, sequenced in a study of shared clonotypes between healthy human individuals. The table came from immunoSEQ multiplex PCR; TCRdb's copy has only in-frame clones and leaves some out. This sample has roughly 1,800,000 clones, with about 94% found just once. Naive CD8 cells comprised CD45RO-negative, CCR7-positively selected cells, excluding terminally differentiated effector memory CD45RA+ cells. Material for sequencing was naive CD8+ T cells sorted from blood. The receptor set was obtained from a man between 18 and 35 years old in good health.

This chain uses TRBV13 with TRBJ2-1, with a weak D call TRBD2 (5 bases). The germline CDR1 and CDR2 sequences are PRHDT and FYEKMQ (reference sequence). This CDR3 contains 14 residues. Trimming stripped 5 bases from V and 3 bases from J, with 11 bases between. The CDR3 region has the DNA TGTGCCAGCAGCACGGTCGGGATCTACAATGAGCAGTTCTTC. Encoded protein: CASSTVGIYNEQFF.

The rearrangement uses TRBV19 and TRBJ1-5; D ambiguous. CDR1 is LNHDA and CDR2 is SQIVND in the germline V gene (reference sequence). The CDR3 has 15 residues. V lost 9 bases to trimming and J lost 1 base, with 16 bases between them. Here the CDR3 DNA reads TGTGCCAGCCACCCCGATTGGGCAAGCAATCAGCCCCAGCATTTT. Amino acids: CASHPDWASNQPQHF.

With regard to this clone: It is unclear where the CDR3 begins or ends on the DNA, so no DNA is shown, and the CDR3 is as TCRdb lists it. V is TRBV13 and J is TRBJ2-2; the table assigns TRBD2, which was not confirmed against the DNA. From germline, CDR1 is PRHDT and CDR2 FYEKMQ (reference sequence). The CDR3 contains 16 residues when both ends are counted. CDR3 in amino acids: CASSPTGGGAPGSCFF.

The chain uses TRBV6-5 and TRBJ2-1; TRBD2 aligns across 7 bases. V was pared by 6 bases and J by 4 bases, with 6 bases of the junction left unmatched. The CDR3 sequence is 14 residues long. Per germline, CDR1 MNHEY and CDR2 SVGAGI. Here the CDR3 reads CASRREVGYNEQFF. In nucleotides, the CDR3 is TGTGCCAGCAGACGGGAGGTGGGTTACAATGAGCAGTTCTTC.

The chain joins TRBV18 to TRBJ1-2; 9 bases are a match to TRBD1. Germline loops: CDR1 KGHSH, CDR2 LQKENI. V was pared by 0 bases and J by 3 bases, with 8 bases of the junction left unmatched. The CDR3 loop spans 17 amino acids. The CDR3 DNA follows: TGTGCCAGCTCACCACCGTTCGGACAGGGGCCCTACTATGGCTACACCTTC. It specifies CASSPPFGQGPYYGYTF.

The gene calls are TRBV7-9 and TRBJ2-3; D possibly matches TRBD1 or TRBD2 (6 bases each). The CDR3 is 15 amino acids. CDR1 SEHNR and CDR2 FQNEAQ come from the germline V gene (reference sequence). The V gene lost 5 bases and the J gene lost 2 bases, with 14 bases spanning the gap. This chain's CDR3 is CASSEGGFLTDTQYF. The CDR3 DNA follows: TGTGCCAGCAGCGAAGGGGGGTTCCTCACAGATACGCAGTATTTT.

To note about this clone: Additional DNA sequences in this sample encode the identical CDR3. The chain employs TRBV18 and TRBJ2-7, with D possibly TRBD1 on 5 matching bases. The CDR3 is 14 residues long. V was pared by 0 bases and J by 1 base, with 7 bases between. CDR1 is KGHSH, CDR2 LQKENI, per germline. The DNA of the CDR3 is TGTGCCAGCTCACCACCGCAGGGTTCCTACGAGCAGTACTTC. It translates to CASSPPQGSYEQYF.

This clone was observed a single time. The chain carries TRBV5-1 and TRBJ2-7; TRBD2 matches at 8 bases. This CDR3 has 13 amino acids. V dropped 4 bases and J dropped 3; count of bases not matched to a gene: 3. CDR1 is SGHRS and CDR2 is YFSETQ in the germline V gene. The CDR3 reads CASSVTSGYEQYF. CDR3 nucleotide sequence: TGCGCCAGCAGCGTTACTAGCGGCTACGAGCAGTACTTC.

The chain is built from TRBV27 and TRBJ1-6; tentatively, D is TRBD1 (5 bases). Germline CDR1 is MNHEY and CDR2 is SMNVEV (reference sequence). V was clipped by 0 bases and J by 6 bases, with 12 bases between them. The CDR3 contains 16 residues. As DNA, the CDR3 is TGTGCCAGCAGTTTATCGATGGGGGGTGGTAATTCACCCCTCCACTTT. Its translation: CASSLSMGGGNSPLHF.

This chain links TRBV5-1 with TRBJ2-7; tentatively, D is TRBD1 (8 bases). Trimming left V 6 bases short and J 2 bases short, with 15 bases between. The V gene's germline CDR1 is SGHRS and CDR2 YFSETQ. The CDR3 is made up of 14 amino acids. The CDR3 DNA is TGCGCCAGCACCGATACAGGGGGGGCCTACGAGCAGTACTTC. Translating it yields CASTDTGGAYEQYF.

The chain uses TRBV10-3 and TRBJ2-1; 11 nucleotides agree with TRBD2. Germline values: CDR1 ENHRY, CDR2 SYGVKD. The CDR3 is 15 residues long. V shed 5 bases, J shed 9 bases, and the junction held 9 bases outside the gene matches. The CDR3 spells CAISTTSGSRGEQFF. CDR3 DNA: TGTGCCATCAGTACTACTAGCGGGAGTCGGGGTGAGCAGTTCTTC.

The rearrangement joins TRBV4-2 to TRBJ1-5, with D unresolved. CDR1 and CDR2 (germline): LGHNA, YNFKEQ. The CDR3 sequence is 13 residues long. Trimming pared 4 bases from V and 5 bases from J, leaving 9 bases between. The CDR3: CASSLSEDQPQHF. The CDR3 DNA reads as TGTGCCAGCAGCCTGTCAGAGGATCAGCCCCAGCATTTT.

J is TRBJ2-5 and V is TRBV30, with a possible D match to TRBD1 (6 bases). The V end was cut by 2 bases, the J end by 5 bases, with 15 bases between. The germline V gene has CDR1 GTSNPN and CDR2 SVGIG (reference sequence). This CDR3 spans 14 amino acids. The DNA of the CDR3 is TGTGCCTGGAGTTGGACAGACAGTTTGGAGACCCAGTACTTC. Amino acids: CAWSWTDSLETQYF. Looking up the rest from reference TRBV30 and TRBJ2-5 gives the full variable domain: SQTIHQWPATLVQPVGSPLSLECTVEGTSNPNLYWYRQAAGRGLQLLFYSVGIGQISSEVPQNLSASRPQDRQFILSSKKLLLSDSGFYLCAWSWTDSLETQYFGPGTRLLVL.

This clone appeared once. The chain combines TRBV7-9 with TRBJ2-1; 8 bases map to TRBD2. Germline-derived CDR1 and CDR2 are SEHNR and FQNEAQ (reference sequence). CDR3 size: 16 residues. The trim removed 0 bases at V and 8 bases at J, leaving 9 bases unmatched. The CDR3 region has the DNA TGTGCCAGCAGCTTAGCGATCGGGGGGGCCACAGATGAGCAGTTCTTC. It encodes CASSLAIGGATDEQFF.

The chain uses TRBV5-1 and TRBJ1-1, with 7 bases fitting TRBD1. The V gene's germline CDR1 is SGHRS and CDR2 YFSETQ. This CDR3 is built from 20 residues. V lost 0 bases and J lost 0; bases outside the gene matches: 17. Here the CDR3 reads CASSLADRATTGPMNTEAFF. The CDR3, as DNA: TGCGCCAGCAGCTTGGCTGACAGGGCTACCACAGGCCCTATGAACACTGAAGCTTTCTTT.

In regard to this clone: In the same sample, other DNA sequences code for this CDR3. The rearrangement links TRBV27 to TRBJ2-7, with TRBD2 matching over 7 bases. V gave up 3 bases and J gave up 5 bases; unmatched junction bases: 7. The CDR3 is made up of 14 amino acids. The germline V gene has CDR1 MNHEY and CDR2 SMNVEV (reference sequence). CDR3 sequence (DNA): TGTGCCAGCAGTTTGCGCCAGGGAGGGAACGAGCAGTACTTC. This gives the protein CASSLRQGGNEQYF.

V is TRBV4-1 and J is TRBJ2-5, with 7 bases fitting TRBD1. CDR3 length equals 15 residues. Trimming at V came to 5 bases and at J to 3 bases, leaving 9 bases not matched to a gene. The V gene's germline CDR1 is MGHRA and CDR2 YSYEKL. The CDR3 reads CASSLYGQEEETQYF. DNA for the CDR3: TGCGCCAGCAGCTTATATGGACAGGAAGAAGAGACCCAGTACTTC.

The chain joins TRBV5-1 to TRBJ2-1; 11 nucleotides agree with TRBD2. CDR3 size: 16 residues. CDR1 SGHRS and CDR2 YFSETQ come from the germline V gene. With 3 bases clipped from V and 8 bases from J, the junction kept 10 bases outside the gene matches. CDR3 in amino acids: CASSWFPSGGSDEQFF. The CDR3 nucleotides read TGCGCCAGCAGCTGGTTCCCTAGCGGGGGGTCGGATGAGCAGTTCTTC.

The chain joins TRBV30 to TRBJ2-2, with 10 nucleotides matching TRBD1. CDR1 and CDR2 from the germline V gene are GTSNPN and SVGIG (reference sequence). After removal of 4 bases from V and 6 bases from J, the junction contained 8 bases not matched to a gene. The CDR3 length is 15 residues. CDR3 in amino acids: CAWKDRDRGSGELFF. CDR3 bases: TGTGCCTGGAAGGACCGGGACAGGGGTTCCGGGGAGCTGTTTTTT.